This T cell receptor (beta chain) was sequenced during a study of CD8 T cells in ankylosing spondylitis. TCRdb itself ran the 5' RACE reads through MiXCR, one entry per CDR3 protein. There are 200,000 or so distinct CDR3 sequences in the sample; over 10% occur only once, and 11% lies in the top ten. This clonotype showed up many times. The germline CDR1 and CDR2 sequences are ENHRY and SYGVKD. CDR3 length: 12 amino acids. V was clipped by 6 bases and J by 4 bases, with 7 bases between them. The chain links TRBV10-3 to TRBJ1-3, with D unresolved. The source is a female donor with ankylosing spondylitis or in good health (not recorded which). Specimen: blood, either unsorted or a sorted T cell fraction (not recorded which). The CDR3 protein is CAISPTGNTIYF. The CDR3 nucleotides read TGTGCCATCAGCCCGACCGGAAACACCATATATTTT.